This TCR beta chain was sequenced for a study of T cell responses to AZD1222 COVID-19 vaccine. Study-level results: An increase in Spike-specific TCR breadth and depth was observed after two AZD1222 doses. The span of vaccine-associated CD4 TCRs extended across spike, with dominance at 160-218 and 743-854.

This clone has more than one count but fewer than ten. Its antigen is undetermined. The data were produced by immunoSEQ multiplex PCR, yet TCRdb's version contains in-frame clones alone and is incomplete. The data show 52,000 or so clones, approximately 85% seen once. The length of the CDR3 is 14 residues. Trimming removed 6 bases at V and 2 bases at J, with 14 bases between. In germline, CDR1 is MDHEN, CDR2 SYDVKM. This clonotype originated in an adult in good health. The chain couples TRBV28 to TRBJ2-7, with a tentative D call TRBD2 (5 bases). Sequenced here: peripheral blood, sampled on day 0 of MenACWY control vaccination. The CDR3 region has the DNA TGTGCCAGCAGCCCAACTAGTAGAACCTACGAGCAGTACTTC. It encodes CASSPTSRTYEQYF.